The T cell receptor beta chain described here comes from a study of blood T cell repertoires in COVID-19. About the study: Sites in the United States, Italy and Spain provided acute and convalescent COVID-19 samples.

TCRdb's copy holds only in-frame clones and misses some; the assay was immunoSEQ multiplex PCR. The sample lists about 220,000 clones, 75% to 85% occurring once. Germline CDR1 reads SNHLY; CDR2 reads FYNNEI. The V and J ends lost 6 bases and 10 bases, in that order; junction bases with no gene match: 11. CDR3 size: 15 residues. Seattle's cohort entered during active infection and was followed longitudinally. The J gene is TRBJ1-6, the V gene TRBV2; 8 nucleotides line up with TRBD1. This clonotype was obtained from a woman in her 70s with COVID-19, enrolled during active disease. Source material: peripheral blood. CDR3 residues: CASSMEAGGESPLHF. DNA for the CDR3: TGTGCCAGCAGCATGGAGGCAGGGGGCGAATCACCCCTCCACTTT.